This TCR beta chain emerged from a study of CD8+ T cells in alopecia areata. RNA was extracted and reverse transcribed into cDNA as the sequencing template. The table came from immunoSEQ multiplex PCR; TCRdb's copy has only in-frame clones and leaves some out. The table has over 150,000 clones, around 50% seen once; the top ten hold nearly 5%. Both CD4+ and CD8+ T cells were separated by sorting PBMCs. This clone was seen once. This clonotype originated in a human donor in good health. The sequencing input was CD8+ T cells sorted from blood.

Here the CDR3 DNA reads TGCGCCAGCAGGAAATGGGGGGAGAGCATCTCTGGGGCCAACGTCCTGACTTTC. It translates to CASRKWGESISGANVLTF. This sequence joins TRBV4-1 and TRBJ2-6, with D perhaps matching TRBD2 (6 bases). Germline values: CDR1 MGHRA, CDR2 YSYEKL. Deletions cut 6 bases from V and 0 bases from J, with 18 bases between. The CDR3 runs 18 residues.